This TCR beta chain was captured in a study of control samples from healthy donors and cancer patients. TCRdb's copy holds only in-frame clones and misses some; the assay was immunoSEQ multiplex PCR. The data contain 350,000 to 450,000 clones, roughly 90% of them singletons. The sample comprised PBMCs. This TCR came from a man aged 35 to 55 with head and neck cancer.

In DNA, the CDR3 is TGTGCCAGCACCACCCCCCTGTCCCCTCCGGGCACCGGGGAGCTGTTTTTT. Residues: CASTTPLSPPGTGELFF. The chain has TRBV7-9 and TRBJ2-2; D gene uncertain. CDR3 length: 17 amino acids. V was pared by 7 bases and J by 4 bases, with 22 bases between. Germline CDR1 reads SEHNR; CDR2 reads FQNEAQ (reference sequence).